This record concerns one TCR beta chain sequence. Antigen specificity is unknown. Germline loops: CDR1 MNHEY, CDR2 SVGAGI. Trimming removed 5 bases from V and 2 bases from J, with 7 bases in between. This CDR3 is 13 amino acids long. The data were obtained in a study of shared clonotypes between healthy human individuals. As for the study in general: Every donor yielded three CD4 naive, three CD4 memory, two CD8 naive and one CD8 memory plate. Study results and caveats: Sampling covered nothing but blood. Tissue TCR repertoires likely differ from those found in blood.

Memory CD4+ cells were the fraction left after CD45RA+ naive selection. The input for sorted-subset replicate PCRs was approximately 190 ng DNA, some 30,000 T cell genomes. The table came from immunoSEQ multiplex PCR; TCRdb's copy has only in-frame clones and leaves some out. The table has more than 2 million clones, 95% seen once. Sequencing input: naive CD4+ T cells sorted from blood. Subset described: CD45RA+ positively selected. V and J are TRBV6-5 and TRBJ2-1, with D hard to call. The receptor was derived from a man younger than 30 in good health. CDR3 sequence (DNA): TGTGCCAGCAGTCGTGGGACCTACAATGAGCAGTTCTTC. This sequence encodes CASSRGTYNEQFF.